Listed below are T cell receptor beta chains from one sample, sequenced in a study of blood T cell repertoires in COVID-19. The method was immunoSEQ multiplex PCR; TCRdb's version includes in-frame clones alone and lacks a portion of them. The table shows around 93,000 clones, with about nine tenths occurring only once. Sequences were obtained from peripheral blood. These receptors all come from a man between 18 and 29 years old with COVID-19, enrolled during active disease. The CDR3 runs from the conserved cysteine through the conserved F or W. Fields, in order: V gene, J gene, D gene, CDR3 length, clone size, CDR3 DNA, CDR3 protein. D genes are given only for firm matches. Clone size is stated in some rows and not others, as once, few, many or a class when expanded.

>TRBV5-5|TRBJ1-4|.|16|.
TGTGCCAGCAGCACCTTCCCAGGGGAAACTAATGAAAAACTGTTTTTT
CASSTFPGETNEKLFF
>TRBV19|TRBJ1-1|.|14|once
TGTGCCAGTAGTATAGTTTACGGGAACACTGAAGCTTTCTTT
CASSIVYGNTEAFF
>TRBV18|TRBJ1-1|.|17|.
TGTGCCAGCTCACCAACAAATTCAGGCGCACCGAACACTGAAGCTTTCTTT
CASSPTNSGAPNTEAFF
>TRBV28|TRBJ1-2|TRBD1|13|.
TGTGCCAGCAGTGGCGGACAGGGGGTCGGCTACACCTTC
CASSGGQGVGYTF
>TRBV6-6|TRBJ1-1|.|13|few
TGTGCCAGCAGTTTCCGCAGCGGCGGCGAGGCTTTCTTT
CASSFRSGGEAFF
>TRBV6-2/TRBV6-3|TRBJ2-7|TRBD1|14|.
TGTGCCAGCAGTTACTCGGGACAGAACTACGAGCAGTACTTC
CASSYSGQNYEQYF
>TRBV12-3/TRBV12-4|TRBJ2-7|.|12|.
TGTGCCAGCAGTTACACAGGGCGGGAGCAGTACTTC
CASSYTGREQYF
>TRBV5-1|TRBJ2-5|TRBD2|15|.
TGCGCCAGCAGCGGGCGGGAGAGTTTCCAAGAGACCCAGTACTTC
CASSGRESFQETQYF
>TRBV5-5|TRBJ1-2|TRBD1|14|.
TGTGCCAGCAGCGACGCAGGGGGAAACTATGGCTACACCTTC
CASSDAGGNYGYTF
>TRBV10-3|TRBJ2-1|.|14|.
TGTGCCATCACCTTAGAGGAGGGAAGGAATGAGCAGTTCTTC
CAITLEEGRNEQFF
>TRBV15|TRBJ2-7|TRBD2|17|.
TGTGCCACCAGCAGAGCACTAGCGGGCCCGACCACCTACGAGCAGTACTTC
CATSRALAGPTTYEQYF
>TRBV7-2|TRBJ2-3|TRBD2|14|.
TGTGCCAGCAGCCCGCCGGGACTAAAATTGACGCAGTATTTT
CASSPPGLKLTQYF
>TRBV9|TRBJ2-1|.|15|once
TGTGCCAGCAGCGCTACCACGAGATCCTACAATGAGCAGTTCTTC
CASSATTRSYNEQFF
>TRBV11-2|TRBJ2-7|.|17|.
TGTGCCAGCAGCTTTCCAGGACAGCTGTCGGTCGTCTACGAGCAGTACTTC
CASSFPGQLSVVYEQYF
>TRBV19|TRBJ2-1|TRBD2|13|few
TGTGCCAGTAGTCCTTATCTAGCGGGGGAGGAGTTCTTC
CASSPYLAGEEFF
>TRBV3-1/TRBV3-2|TRBJ1-5|.|15|.
TGTGCCAGCAGCCAAGGGGGAGTGGGCAATCAGCCCCAGCATTTT
CASSQGGVGNQPQHF
>TRBV6-5|TRBJ2-1|.|13|.
TGTGCCAGCAGTTACCGTACAGACAATGAGCAGTTCTTC
CASSYRTDNEQFF
>TRBV25-1|TRBJ1-1|TRBD1|15|.
TGTGCCAGCAGTGAATGGGGAGGGACAGGCAAGATGTGGTGGTTT
CASSEWGGTGKMWWF
>TRBV25-1|TRBJ2-2|.|10|.
TGTGCCAGCTGCGGCGGGGAGCTGTTTTTT
CASCGGELFF
>TRBV4-3|TRBJ2-1|.|15|.
TGCGCCAGCAGCCTACAGGGGGGGTCCTACAATGAGCAGTTCTTC
CASSLQGGSYNEQFF
>TRBV6-5|TRBJ2-7|TRBD1|13|once
TGTGCCAGTACACAGGGGTCATTCCACGAGCAGTACTTC
CASTQGSFHEQYF
>TRBV7-3|TRBJ2-5|TRBD2|15|.
TGTGCCAGCAGCCTCGGGACTAGCGGATACGAGACCCAGTACTTC
CASSLGTSGYETQYF
>TRBV6-2/TRBV6-3|TRBJ1-1|.|15|.
TGTGCCAGCAGTTACAGACAGTTTGGGAACACTGAAGCTTTCTTT
CASSYRQFGNTEAFF
>TRBV14|TRBJ2-5|.|14|once
TGTGCCAGCAGCCAAGATGTGAGGAGAGAGACCCAGTACTTC
CASSQDVRRETQYF
>TRBV27|TRBJ2-5|TRBD2|18|.
TGTGCCAGCAGTTTATCCTTTGGGAAGTTAGCGGGAGGAGAGACCCAGTACTTC
CASSLSFGKLAGGETQYF
>TRBV5-4|TRBJ1-2|TRBD1|14|.
TGTGCCAGCAGCGTAAACAGGGGAAGAGAAGGCTACACCTTC
CASSVNRGREGYTF
>TRBV6-2/TRBV6-3|TRBJ1-5|.|18|.
TGTGCCAGCAGTTACTCGATCTTTTCGGGGGGAAGCAATCAGCCCCAGCATTTT
CASSYSIFSGGSNQPQHF
>TRBV6-5|TRBJ1-2|.|13|once
TGTGCCAGCAGTTACGGCGGAACGTATGGCTACACCTTC
CASSYGGTYGYTF
>TRBV4-3|TRBJ1-2|TRBD1|17|once
TGCGCCAGCAGACCTACAGGGGGCCCTTTCTCTAACTATGGCTACACCTTC
CASRPTGGPFSNYGYTF
>TRBV3-1/TRBV3-2|TRBJ1-2|TRBD1|15|.
TGTGCCAGCAGCCAAATGGACAGGGAGAACTATGGCTACACCTTC
CASSQMDRENYGYTF
>TRBV6-5|TRBJ2-7|TRBD2|14|.
TGTGCCAGCAGCCTAGCGGGAGGGTACTACGAGCAGTACTTC
CASSLAGGYYEQYF
>TRBV30|TRBJ1-4|.|13|.
TGTGCCTGGAGTGAGGGGCCAGCTGAAAAACTGTTTTTT
CAWSEGPAEKLFF
>TRBV6-4|TRBJ2-1|TRBD2|17|.
TGTGCCAGCAGCCTTAGTTTGAGGCGGACTAGTCCCTGGGGGCAGTTCTTC
CASSLSLRRTSPWGQFF
>TRBV5-4|TRBJ1-1|.|17|.
TGTGCCAGCAGCTTGGTTATAAGGTACGGGGATAACACTGAAGCTTTCTTT
CASSLVIRYGDNTEAFF
>TRBV27|TRBJ2-7|.|13|once
TGTGCCAGCAGTTTAAGCCTCGACTACGAGCAGTACTTC
CASSLSLDYEQYF
>TRBV7-9|TRBJ1-6|TRBD1|15|.
TGTGCCAGCAGCTTTGGGGACAGGGTTGGGTCACCCCTCCACTTT
CASSFGDRVGSPLHF
>TRBV24-1|TRBJ2-5|TRBD1|13|.
TGTGCCACCAAGGGAGACAGGGCAGAGACCCAGTACTTC
CATKGDRAETQYF
>TRBV5-5|TRBJ1-2|TRBD1|15|few
TGTGCCAGCAGCCCCCGGACAGGCACACCCTATGGCTACACCTTC
CASSPRTGTPYGYTF
>TRBV5-4|TRBJ2-5|TRBD1|14|.
TGTGCCAGCAGCTGGGACAGGGGGCAAGAGACCCAGTACTTC
CASSWDRGQETQYF
>TRBV7-3|TRBJ2-7|TRBD1|14|.
TGTGCCAGCAGCTTAACAGGGGGCGACGTCGAGCAGTACTTC
CASSLTGGDVEQYF
>TRBV24-1|TRBJ2-2|.|14|.
TGTGCCACCAGTGATGGTGGACATTTCGGGGAGCTGTTTTTT
CATSDGGHFGELFF
>TRBV28|TRBJ2-1|.|16|.
TGTGCCAGCACCCACCCCGGGACACTGAAACACAATGAGCAGTTCTTC
CASTHPGTLKHNEQFF
>TRBV11-2|TRBJ2-7|.|13|.
TGTGCCAGCAGCTTAGGGTCGAGTTTGGAGCAGTACTTC
CASSLGSSLEQYF
>TRBV2|TRBJ1-2|.|13|.
TGTGCCAGCAGTGGGGGGGAGGGCTATGGCTACACCTTC
CASSGGEGYGYTF
>TRBV6-5|TRBJ2-5|TRBD2|14|.
TGTGCCAGCAAGGCCCTTGGCGGGAGGGAGACCCAGTACTTC
CASKALGGRETQYF
>TRBV4-1|TRBJ2-5|.|14|.
TGCGCCAGCAGCCAAGCGGAGAGTACGGAGACCCAGTACTTC
CASSQAESTETQYF
>TRBV2|TRBJ1-6|.|17|.
TGTGCCAGCAGGGCAGGGACTCCGAGCTCCTATAATTCACCCCTCCACTTT
CASRAGTPSSYNSPLHF
>TRBV5-1|TRBJ1-1|.|14|.
TGCGCCAGCAGCTTCGCGATTTCGGGTACTGAAGCTTTCTTT
CASSFAISGTEAFF
>TRBV28|TRBJ2-7|TRBD1|14|.
TGTGCCAGCAGAACGGGACAGGGGTCCTACGAGCAGTACTTC
CASRTGQGSYEQYF